The T cell receptor beta chain described here comes from a study of OX40 agonist ivuxolimab in advanced cancers. Background on the study: The dose-escalation cohort had hepatocellular carcinoma, melanoma, renal cell or head and neck cancer. Whole-study findings and limits: CD4+ and CD8+ blood T cells expanded clonally by week 6 at 0.1 to 3.0 mg/kg. Which antigen the expanded peripheral T cells recognized is unknown.

Profiled with immunoSEQ multiplex PCR; TCRdb holds only in-frame clones, not every one. The sample lists tens of thousands of clones, roughly nine tenths occurring once. This clone was found once. What it recognizes is unknown. Germline assignment: CDR1 MGHRA and CDR2 YSYEKL. There are 14 residues in the CDR3. The V end was cut by 1 base, the J end by 9 bases, with 10 bases between. The sequenced sample was CD4+ or CD8+ T cells sorted from blood, obtained in a trial of the OX40 agonist ivuxolimab. The rearrangement uses TRBV4-1 and TRBJ1-6; possible D gene TRBD1, 5 bases. The receptor comes from an adult with an advanced solid tumor such as melanoma, head and neck, liver or kidney cancer. CDR3: CASSQGGEISPLHF. The CDR3 region has the DNA TGCGCCAGCAGCCAAGGAGGGGAGATTTCACCCCTCCACTTT.